In this sample, the clone carrying this T cell receptor beta chain turned up a few times. The sample comes from a study of T cells in Graves' hyperthyroidism and ophthalmopathy. Regions amplified from RNA transcripts were the TCR beta CDR3 regions. Researchers ran a first-round RT-PCR on the TCR CDR3 using the HTBI primer set. One entry per CDR3 protein results from TCRdb running MiXCR on the multiplex PCR reads. The data contain hundreds of thousands of distinct CDR3 sequences, less than 25% of them seen just once; the ten biggest clones take up 34%. This CDR3 comprises 16 residues. Germline V gene data show CDR1 as SNHLY and CDR2 as FYNNEI. J was trimmed by 2 bases and V by 7 bases; bases with no gene match: 7.

V and J are TRBV2 and TRBJ2-1; the match to TRBD2 covers 11 bases. The clonotype was recovered from a man aged 25 to 40 with Graves' ophthalmopathy. The sample was blood. The CDR3 loop is CASTPGLADTYNEQFF. The CDR3 nucleotides are TGTGCCAGCACCCCGGGACTAGCGGATACCTACAATGAGCAGTTCTTC.